The clone carrying this T cell receptor (beta chain) showed up just a few times. This sample was included in a study of blood T cell repertoires in COVID-19. In the study overall: The United States, Italy and Spain provided the acute and convalescent COVID-19 samples. PBMCs, B-cell-depleted T cells, or T cells were the source of the cDNA or gDNA that made up the material.

Germline CDR1 SNHLY, CDR2 FYNNEI. V gave up 2 bases and J gave up 1 base, with 6 bases separating them. The CDR3 extends over 14 amino acids. Authors' data handling: Estimation of nucleated cell counts relied on the amplification of reference gene primers. Assay: immunoSEQ multiplex PCR; the TCRdb copy retains only in-frame clones and omits some. That table is the source of V, J and clone size, and D and trimming were worked out from the DNA. The table shows approximately 130,000 clones, with roughly 72% occurring only once. Sequencing used peripheral blood. The TCR was taken from a human donor in a cohort sampled during active COVID-19. The chain links TRBV2 to TRBJ1-5, with D hard to call. The chain's CDR3 is CASSEQNSNQPQHF. The CDR3 DNA sequence: TGTGCCAGCAGTGAACAGAACAGCAATCAGCCCCAGCATTTT.